The clone carrying this T cell receptor beta chain was seen more than once but under ten times. The data are from a study of identical twins. The ends lost 0 bases at V and 5 bases at J; junction bases unmatched: 6. The CDR3 runs to 16 residues. The germline gives CDR1 ENHRY, CDR2 SYGVKD. One entry per CDR3 protein, called by TCRdb with MiXCR from the 5' RACE reads. In the table there are about 200,000 distinct CDR3 sequences, around a tenth of which are singletons. The chain has TRBV10-3 and TRBJ2-3, with 9 bases identical to TRBD2. This receptor was obtained from a woman between 18 and 30 years old in good health. The sample taken for sequencing was memory (CD45RO+) T cells sorted from blood. This CDR3 reads CAISESGGRAGDTQYF. CDR3 sequence (DNA): TGTGCCATCAGTGAGTCGGGCGGGAGGGCCGGAGATACGCAGTATTTT.